This T cell receptor beta chain was documented in a study of T cell responses to AZD1222 COVID-19 vaccine. Study-wide context: Pooling covered second doses at about 4 or about 12 weeks.

The CDR3 contains 15 residues. Germline values: CDR1 MNHEY, CDR2 SVGEGT. J was trimmed by 3 bases and V by 5 bases; bases with no gene match: 10. Only in-frame clones appear in the TCRdb table, and some are missing; sequencing was by immunoSEQ multiplex PCR. In the table there are about 150,000 clones, 85% to 95% of which are singletons. Specimen: peripheral blood, collected on day 0 of AZD1222 vaccination. This TCR was sampled from an adult in good health. V usage is TRBV6-2 or TRBV6-3 and J usage is TRBJ2-7, with 7 nucleotides matching TRBD1. CDR3 DNA sequence: TGTGCCAGCAGTGACTACGACAGGGCTCGCTACGAGCAGTACTTC. Translating it yields CASSDYDRARYEQYF.